This T cell receptor (beta chain) was obtained from a study of identifying expanded T cells in peripheral blood. During the collection period, no donor immune events like infections were recorded. Germline V CDR1 and CDR2: MNHEY, SVGAGI. The CDR3 covers 11 residues. Trimming took off 9 bases at V and 11 bases at J, with 16 bases between the two ends. The assay was immunoSEQ multiplex PCR, and TCRdb's table has in-frame clones only and misses some. The sample has 45,000 to 75,000 clones; about 80% are singletons. The source is a person between 18 and 70 years old in good health. The gene calls are TRBV6-5 and TRBJ1-1; the D gene is possibly TRBD1 (5 bases). Sequenced input: blood. The CDR3 is CASGGAAGAFF. The CDR3 DNA reads TGTGCCAGTGGGGGAGCCGCGGGGGCTTTCTTT.